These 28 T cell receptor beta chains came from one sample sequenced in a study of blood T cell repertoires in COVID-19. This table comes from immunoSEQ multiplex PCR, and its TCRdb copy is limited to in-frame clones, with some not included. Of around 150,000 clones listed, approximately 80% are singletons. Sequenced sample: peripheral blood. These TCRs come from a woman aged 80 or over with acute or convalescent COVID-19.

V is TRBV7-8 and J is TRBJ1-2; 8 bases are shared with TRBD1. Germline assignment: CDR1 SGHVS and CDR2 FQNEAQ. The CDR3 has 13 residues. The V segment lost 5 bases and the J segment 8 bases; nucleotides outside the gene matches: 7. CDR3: CASSPGQGTGYTF. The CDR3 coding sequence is TGTGCCAGCAGCCCCGGACAGGGTACCGGCTACACCTTC.

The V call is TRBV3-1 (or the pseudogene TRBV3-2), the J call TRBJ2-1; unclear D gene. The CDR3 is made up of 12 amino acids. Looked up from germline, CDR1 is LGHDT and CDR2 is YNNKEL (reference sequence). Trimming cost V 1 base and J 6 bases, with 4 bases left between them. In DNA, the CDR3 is TGTGCCAGCAGCCAAGTGGCCAATGAGCAGTTCTTC. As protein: CASSQVANEQFF.

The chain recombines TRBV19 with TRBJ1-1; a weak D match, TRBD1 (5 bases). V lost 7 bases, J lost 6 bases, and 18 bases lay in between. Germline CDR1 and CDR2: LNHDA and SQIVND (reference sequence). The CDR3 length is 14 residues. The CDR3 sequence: CASNLPWGGAEAFF. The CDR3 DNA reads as TGTGCCAGTAATCTCCCTTGGGGGGGGGCTGAAGCTTTCTTT.

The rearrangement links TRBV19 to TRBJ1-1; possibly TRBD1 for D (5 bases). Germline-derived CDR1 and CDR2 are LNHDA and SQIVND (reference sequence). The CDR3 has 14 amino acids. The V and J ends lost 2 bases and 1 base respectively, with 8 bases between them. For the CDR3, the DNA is TGTGCCAGTAGTATACCGACAGAGAACACTGAAGCTTTCTTT. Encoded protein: CASSIPTENTEAFF.

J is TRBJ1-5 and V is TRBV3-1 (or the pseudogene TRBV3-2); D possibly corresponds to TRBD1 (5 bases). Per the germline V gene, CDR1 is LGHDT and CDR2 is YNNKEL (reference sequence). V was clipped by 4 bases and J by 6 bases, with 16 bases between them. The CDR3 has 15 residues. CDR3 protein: CASSPDTAQGQPQHF. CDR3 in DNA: TGTGCCAGCAGCCCCGACACCGCCCAGGGTCAGCCCCAGCATTTT.

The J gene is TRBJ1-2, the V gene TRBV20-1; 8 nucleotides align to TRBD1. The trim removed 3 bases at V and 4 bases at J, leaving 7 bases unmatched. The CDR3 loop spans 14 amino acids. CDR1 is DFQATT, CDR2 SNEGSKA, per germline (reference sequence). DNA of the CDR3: TGCAGTGCTAGTGCAGGGGGCTCAGGCTATGGCTACACCTTC. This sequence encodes CSASAGGSGYGYTF.

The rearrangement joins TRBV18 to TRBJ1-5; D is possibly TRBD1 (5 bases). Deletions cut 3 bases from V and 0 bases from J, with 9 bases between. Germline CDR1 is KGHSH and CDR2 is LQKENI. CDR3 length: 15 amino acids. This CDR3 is CASSPGQNSNQPQHF. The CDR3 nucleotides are TGTGCCAGCTCACCGGGGCAGAATAGCAATCAGCCCCAGCATTTT.

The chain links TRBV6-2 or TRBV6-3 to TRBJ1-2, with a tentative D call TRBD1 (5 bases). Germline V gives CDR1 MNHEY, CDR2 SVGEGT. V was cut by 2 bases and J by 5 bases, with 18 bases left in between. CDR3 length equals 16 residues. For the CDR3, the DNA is TGTGCCAGCAGTTACCGCGGGGGGACCCCCCTTTATGGCTACACCTTC. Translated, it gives CASSYRGGTPLYGYTF.

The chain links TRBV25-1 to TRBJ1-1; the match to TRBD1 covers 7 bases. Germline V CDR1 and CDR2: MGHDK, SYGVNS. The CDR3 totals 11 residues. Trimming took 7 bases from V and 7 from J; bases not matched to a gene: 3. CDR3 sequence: CASKRTGEAFF. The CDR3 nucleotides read TGTGCCAGCAAAAGGACAGGTGAAGCTTTCTTT.

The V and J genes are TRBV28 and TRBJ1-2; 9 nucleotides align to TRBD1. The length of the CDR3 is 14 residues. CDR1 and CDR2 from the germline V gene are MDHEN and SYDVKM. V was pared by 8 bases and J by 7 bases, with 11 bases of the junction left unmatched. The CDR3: CASLTRGTGFGYTF. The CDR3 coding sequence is TGTGCCAGCTTGACCCGTGGGACAGGGTTTGGCTACACCTTC.

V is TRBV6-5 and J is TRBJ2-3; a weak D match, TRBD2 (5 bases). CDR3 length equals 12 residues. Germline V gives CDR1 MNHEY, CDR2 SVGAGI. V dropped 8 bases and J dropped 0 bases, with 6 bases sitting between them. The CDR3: CASSGSTDTQYF. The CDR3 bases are TGTGCCAGCTCGGGGAGCACAGATACGCAGTATTTT.

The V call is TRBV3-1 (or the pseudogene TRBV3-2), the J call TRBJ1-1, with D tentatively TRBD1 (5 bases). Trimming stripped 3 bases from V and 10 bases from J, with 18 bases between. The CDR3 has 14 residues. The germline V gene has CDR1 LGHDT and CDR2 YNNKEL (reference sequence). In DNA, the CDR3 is TGTGCCAGCAGCCAGGCAGGGTCCTCTGAGCGAGCTTTCTTT. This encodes CASSQAGSSERAFF.

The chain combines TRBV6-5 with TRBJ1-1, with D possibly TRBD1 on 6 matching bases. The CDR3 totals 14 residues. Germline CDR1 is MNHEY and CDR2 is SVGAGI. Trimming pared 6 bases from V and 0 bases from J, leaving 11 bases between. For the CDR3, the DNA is TGTGCCAGCAGGGACAGAAGTATGAACACTGAAGCTTTCTTT. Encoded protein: CASRDRSMNTEAFF.

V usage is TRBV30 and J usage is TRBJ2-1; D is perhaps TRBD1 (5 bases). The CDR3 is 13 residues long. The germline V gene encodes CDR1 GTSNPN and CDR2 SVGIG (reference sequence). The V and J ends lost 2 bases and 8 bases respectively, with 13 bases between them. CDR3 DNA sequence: TGTGCCTGGAGTAGGGGCTCTATGGATGAGCAGTTCTTC. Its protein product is CAWSRGSMDEQFF.

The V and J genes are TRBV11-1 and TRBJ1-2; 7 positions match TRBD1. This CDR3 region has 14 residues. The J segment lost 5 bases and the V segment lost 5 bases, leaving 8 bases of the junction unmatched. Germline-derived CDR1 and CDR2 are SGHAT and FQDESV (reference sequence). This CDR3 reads CASSPNDREYGYTF. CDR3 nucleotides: TGTGCCAGCAGCCCAAACGACAGGGAGTATGGCTACACCTTC. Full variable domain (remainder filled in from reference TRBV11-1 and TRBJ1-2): EAEVAQSPRYKITEKSQAVAFWCDPISGHATLYWYRQILGQGPELLVQFQDESVVDDSQLPKDRFSAERLKGVDSTLKIQPAELGDSAMYLCASSPNDREYGYTFGSGTRLTVV.

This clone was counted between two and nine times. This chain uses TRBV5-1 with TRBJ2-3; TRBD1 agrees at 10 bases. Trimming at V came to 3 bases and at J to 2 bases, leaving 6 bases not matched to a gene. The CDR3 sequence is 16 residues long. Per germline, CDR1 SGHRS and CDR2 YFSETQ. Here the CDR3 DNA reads TGCGCCAGCAGCTCGACCGGGACAGGGGACACAGATACGCAGTATTTT. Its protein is CASSSTGTGDTDTQYF.

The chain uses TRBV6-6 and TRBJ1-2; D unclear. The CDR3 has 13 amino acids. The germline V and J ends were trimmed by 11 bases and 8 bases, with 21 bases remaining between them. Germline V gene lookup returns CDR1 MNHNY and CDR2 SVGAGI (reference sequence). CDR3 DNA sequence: TGTGCCTCTTCAGCCAACAGCGGCACGGGCTACACCTTC. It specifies CASSANSGTGYTF.

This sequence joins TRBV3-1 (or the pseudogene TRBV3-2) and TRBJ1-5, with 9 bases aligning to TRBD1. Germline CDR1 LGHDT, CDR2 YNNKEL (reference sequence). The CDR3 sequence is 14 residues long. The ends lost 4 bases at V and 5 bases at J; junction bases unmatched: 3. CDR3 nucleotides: TGTGCCAGCAGCCCCTGGACAGGGGATCAGCCCCAGCATTTT. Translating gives CASSPWTGDQPQHF.

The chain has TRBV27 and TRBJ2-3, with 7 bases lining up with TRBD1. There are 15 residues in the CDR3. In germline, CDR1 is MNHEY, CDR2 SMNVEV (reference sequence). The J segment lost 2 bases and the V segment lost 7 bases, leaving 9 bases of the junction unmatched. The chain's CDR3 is CASKMLTGFTDTQYF. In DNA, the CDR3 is TGTGCCAGCAAAATGTTGACAGGGTTCACAGATACGCAGTATTTT.

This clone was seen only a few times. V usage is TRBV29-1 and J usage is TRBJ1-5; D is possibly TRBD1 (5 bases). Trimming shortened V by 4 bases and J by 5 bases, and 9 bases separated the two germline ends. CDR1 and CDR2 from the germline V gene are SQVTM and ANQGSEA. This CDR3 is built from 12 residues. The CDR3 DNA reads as TGCAGCGTTGGGGGGGGTGATCAGCCCCAGCATTTT. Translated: CSVGGGDQPQHF.

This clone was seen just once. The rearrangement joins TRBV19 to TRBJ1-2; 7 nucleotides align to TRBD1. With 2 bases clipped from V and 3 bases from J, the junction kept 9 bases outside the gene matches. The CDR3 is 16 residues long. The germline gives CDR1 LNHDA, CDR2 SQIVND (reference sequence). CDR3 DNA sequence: TGTGCCAGTAGTATAAGGAATACCAGGGGGGACTATGGCTACACCTTC. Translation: CASSIRNTRGDYGYTF. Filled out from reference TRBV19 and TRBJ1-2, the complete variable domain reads DGGITQSPKYLFRKEGQNVTLSCEQNLNHDAMYWYRQDPGQGLRLIYYSQIVNDFQKGDIAEGYSVSREKKESFPLTVTSAQKNPTAFYLCASSIRNTRGDYGYTFGSGTRLTVV.

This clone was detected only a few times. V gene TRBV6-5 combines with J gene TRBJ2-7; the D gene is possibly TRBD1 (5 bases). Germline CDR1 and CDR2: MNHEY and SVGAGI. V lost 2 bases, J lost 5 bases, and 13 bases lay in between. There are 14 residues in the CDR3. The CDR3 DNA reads TGTGCCAGCAGTTACCTTCTGGCAGGGAACGAGCAGTACTTC. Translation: CASSYLLAGNEQYF.

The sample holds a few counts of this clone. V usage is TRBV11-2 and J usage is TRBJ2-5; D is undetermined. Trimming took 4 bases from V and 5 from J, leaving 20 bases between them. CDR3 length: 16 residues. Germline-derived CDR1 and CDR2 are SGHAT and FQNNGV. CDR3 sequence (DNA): TGTGCCAGCAGCTCAGAAGGTTCGGGTTTCGGGGAGACCCAGTACTTC. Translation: CASSSEGSGFGETQYF.

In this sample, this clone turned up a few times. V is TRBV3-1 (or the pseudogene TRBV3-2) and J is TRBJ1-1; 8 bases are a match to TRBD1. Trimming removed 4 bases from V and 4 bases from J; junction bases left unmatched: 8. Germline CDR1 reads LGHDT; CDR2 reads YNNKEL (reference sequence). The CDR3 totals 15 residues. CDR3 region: CASSPWDRSSTEAFF. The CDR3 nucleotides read TGTGCCAGCAGCCCCTGGGACAGGAGTTCCACTGAAGCTTTCTTT.

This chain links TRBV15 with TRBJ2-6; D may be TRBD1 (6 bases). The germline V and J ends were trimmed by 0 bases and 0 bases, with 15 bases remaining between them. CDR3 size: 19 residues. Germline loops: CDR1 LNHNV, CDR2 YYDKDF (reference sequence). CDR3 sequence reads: CATSRDLDSQSSGANVLTF. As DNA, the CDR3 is TGTGCCACCAGCAGAGATTTGGACAGTCAAAGCTCTGGGGCCAACGTCCTGACTTTC.

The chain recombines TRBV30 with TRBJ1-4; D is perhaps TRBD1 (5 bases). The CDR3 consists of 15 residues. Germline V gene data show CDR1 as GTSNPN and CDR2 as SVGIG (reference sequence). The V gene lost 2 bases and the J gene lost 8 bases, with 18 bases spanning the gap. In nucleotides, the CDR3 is TGTGCCTGGAGTCCAGGACATCAACTCGGGGAAAAACTGTTTTTT. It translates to CAWSPGHQLGEKLFF.

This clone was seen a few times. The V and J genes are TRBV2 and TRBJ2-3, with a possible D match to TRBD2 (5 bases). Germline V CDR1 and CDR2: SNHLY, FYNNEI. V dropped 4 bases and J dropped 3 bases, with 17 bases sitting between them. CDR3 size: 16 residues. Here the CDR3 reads CASSVGLAPRTDTQYF. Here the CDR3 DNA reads TGTGCCAGCAGTGTTGGCCTAGCTCCTCGAACAGATACGCAGTATTTT.

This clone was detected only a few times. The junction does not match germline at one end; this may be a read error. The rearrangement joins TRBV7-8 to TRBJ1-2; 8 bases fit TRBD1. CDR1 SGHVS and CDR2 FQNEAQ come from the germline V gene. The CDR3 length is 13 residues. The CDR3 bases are TGTGCCAGCAGCTTCTCACAGGGGGAGGTCGGAGACTTC. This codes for CASSFSQGEVGDF.